One sample yielded the 27 T cell receptor beta chains listed below, sequenced in a study of cytomegalovirus exposure and HLA in healthy donors. Amplification used 60 Vbeta primers and 13 Jbeta primers. Sequenced by immunoSEQ multiplex PCR; TCRdb stores in-frame clones only, minus some. The sample consists of 100,000 to 150,000 clones, 80% of them appearing once. The specimen was PBMCs. The receptors stem from a middle-aged woman in good health and CMV-seronegative.

J is TRBJ2-1 and V is TRBV5-6, with 9 bases lining up with TRBD2. J gave up 4 bases and V 6 bases, and 11 bases lay outside the gene matches. CDR3 length equals 16 residues. Germline V gene data show CDR1 as SGHDT and CDR2 as YYEEEE. CDR3 bases: TGTGCCAGCACCGACCCCCTTAGCGGGGGTTACAATGAGCAGTTCTTC. Amino acids: CASTDPLSGGYNEQFF.

Only a few counts were recorded for this clone. The chain has TRBV10-2 and TRBJ2-1; 8 positions agree with TRBD2. CDR3 length: 17 residues. Germline trimming cut 2 bases from V and 0 bases from J; bases unmatched to any gene: 6. CDR1 is WSHSY and CDR2 is SAAADI in the germline V gene. As DNA, the CDR3 is TGCGCCAGCAGTGAGCCTGGACTAGCCAGCTCCTACAATGAGCAGTTCTTC. Translating it yields CASSEPGLASSYNEQFF.

This clone was seen once. This chain uses TRBV2 with TRBJ2-6, with D unresolved. The CDR3 totals 15 residues. Germline loops: CDR1 SNHLY, CDR2 FYNNEI. V was cut by 5 bases and J by 0 bases, with 8 bases left in between. CDR3 nucleotide sequence: TGTGCCAGCAGTTTATCAGGCTCTGGGGCCAACGTCCTGACTTTC. This codes for CASSLSGSGANVLTF.

V usage is TRBV6-6 and J usage is TRBJ1-2; 8 bases are shared with TRBD1. V trimming: 6 bases; J trimming: 5 bases; junction bases outside the gene matches: 8. Germline V gene lookup returns CDR1 MNHNY and CDR2 SVGAGI (reference sequence). The CDR3 runs to 14 residues. CDR3 coding DNA: TGTGCCAGCAGCGGAGGGACAGGTAGTTATGGCTACACCTTC. Residues: CASSGGTGSYGYTF.

The chain couples TRBV10-2 to TRBJ1-5, with 9 bases identical to TRBD1. J was trimmed by 4 bases and V by 4 bases; bases with no gene match: 2. The CDR3 is made up of 14 amino acids. The germline V gene encodes CDR1 WSHSY and CDR2 SAAADI. The CDR3 DNA follows: TGCGCCAGCAGTGGGACAGGGGCAAATCAGCCCCAGCATTTT. Its protein product is CASSGTGANQPQHF.

The chain carries TRBV14 and TRBJ2-5, with 10 bases aligning to TRBD2. J lost 5 bases, V lost 4 bases, and 16 bases had no gene match. CDR3 size: 18 residues. Germline CDR1 is SGHDN and CDR2 is FVKESK. DNA of the CDR3: TGTGCCAGCAGCCGGGCTAGCGGGGGCCTTCTTAGGCGGGAGACCCAGTACTTC. It yields the protein CASSRASGGLLRRETQYF.

The rearrangement joins TRBV6-1 to TRBJ2-5; D perhaps matches TRBD2 (6 bases). V dropped 1 base and J dropped 7 bases, with 22 bases sitting between them. The CDR3 loop spans 17 amino acids. The V gene's germline CDR1 is MNHNS and CDR2 SASEGT. As DNA, the CDR3 is TGTGCCAGCAGTGAAGGACTAGGACGCTTCGCTGAAGGGACCCAGTACTTC. Encoded protein: CASSEGLGRFAEGTQYF.

The chain uses TRBV4-3 and TRBJ1-6, with D unresolved. The CDR3 is 13 amino acids. Trimming stripped 0 bases from V and 7 bases from J, with 4 bases between. Per the germline V gene, CDR1 is LGHNA and CDR2 is YSLEER. In DNA form, the CDR3 reads TGCGCCAGCAGCCAAGAGAGGAATTCACCCCTCCACTTT. It encodes CASSQERNSPLHF.

The V call is TRBV28, the J call TRBJ1-5; no clear D. This CDR3 contains 12 residues. Trimming cost V 8 bases and J 0 bases, with 5 bases left between them. Germline assignment: CDR1 MDHEN and CDR2 SYDVKM. CDR3 amino acids: CASHSSNQPQHF. DNA for the CDR3: TGTGCCAGCCATAGTAGCAATCAGCCCCAGCATTTT.

The chain employs TRBV7-2 and TRBJ2-7, with 8 positions matching TRBD2. Per the germline V gene, CDR1 is SGHTA and CDR2 is FQGNSA. The V gene end was trimmed by 1 base and the J gene end by 7 bases; junction bases not matched to a gene: 9. This CDR3 region has 15 residues. CDR3 coding DNA: TGTGCCAGCAGCTTAGTGAGCGGGAGAAAGGGGGAGCAGTACTTC. Protein sequence: CASSLVSGRKGEQYF.

The V and J genes are TRBV19 and TRBJ2-5; TRBD1 is a possible D gene (6 bases). This CDR3 has 14 residues. V was clipped by 0 bases and J by 5 bases, with 10 bases between them. The germline V gene has CDR1 LNHDA and CDR2 SQIVND (reference sequence). The CDR3 protein is CASSIDGGGETQYF. The CDR3 DNA sequence: TGTGCCAGTAGTATAGATGGGGGCGGCGAGACCCAGTACTTC.

This clone was found once. V gene TRBV7-8 combines with J gene TRBJ2-7, with 10 bases matching TRBD2. Germline V lookup: CDR1 SGHVS, CDR2 FQNEAQ. The CDR3 spans 15 residues. The V and J ends lost 5 bases and 2 bases, in that order; junction bases with no gene match: 6. CDR3 amino acids: CASSPELAGTYEQYF. CDR3 nucleotide sequence: TGTGCCAGCAGCCCCGAACTAGCGGGAACCTACGAGCAGTACTTC.

This chain uses TRBV6-1 with TRBJ1-1; 7 bases are a match to TRBD1. The trim removed 1 base at V and 4 bases at J, leaving 18 bases unmatched. There are 19 residues in the CDR3. Germline values: CDR1 MNHNS, CDR2 SASEGT. The CDR3 DNA is TGTGCCAGCAGTGAAGGGGCTGTTGTGACAGGGTATCGGGGCACTGAAGCTTTCTTT. Protein sequence: CASSEGAVVTGYRGTEAFF.

This chain links TRBV10-3 with TRBJ2-3, with 8 bases matching TRBD1. The CDR3 covers 16 residues. V shed 5 bases, J shed 0 bases, and the junction held 7 bases outside the gene matches. CDR1 is ENHRY and CDR2 is SYGVKD in the germline V gene. The CDR3 spells CAISPGQETSTDTQYF. CDR3 bases: TGTGCCATCAGTCCGGGACAGGAAACGAGCACAGATACGCAGTATTTT.

The chain couples TRBV28 to TRBJ2-1; weak D call: TRBD2 (5 bases). This CDR3 contains 14 residues. V was trimmed by 3 bases and J by 8 bases, leaving 14 bases between them. Germline V CDR1 and CDR2: MDHEN, SYDVKM. The CDR3 sequence: CASSFSGRADEQFF. In nucleotides, the CDR3 is TGTGCCAGCAGTTTTTCGGGAAGGGCGGATGAGCAGTTCTTC.

The V and J genes are TRBV29-1 and TRBJ1-1; D might be TRBD1 (6 bases). V shed 3 bases and J shed 5 bases, with 10 bases lying between them. In germline, CDR1 is SQVTM, CDR2 ANQGSEA. CDR3 length: 12 residues. The CDR3 sequence is CSVDRGLTEAFF. CDR3 sequence (DNA): TGCAGCGTTGACAGGGGTCTTACTGAAGCTTTCTTT.

Of note for this clone: The sample has other DNA sequences that encode this CDR3 too. The genes are TRBV2 and TRBJ1-2; 7 nucleotides align to TRBD1. This CDR3 has 14 residues. V trimming: 5 bases; J trimming: 1 base; junction bases outside the gene matches: 4. The germline V gene encodes CDR1 SNHLY and CDR2 FYNNEI. CDR3 region: CASSLTGLNYGYTF. In DNA form, the CDR3 reads TGTGCCAGCAGTCTGACAGGGCTTAACTATGGCTACACCTTC.

The chain employs TRBV5-6 and TRBJ1-1; 9 positions agree with TRBD1. Germline CDR1 SGHDT, CDR2 YYEEEE. CDR3 length equals 18 residues. Trimming took 0 bases from V and 4 from J; bases not matched to a gene: 13. The CDR3 region is CASSLANRPDRGGTEAFF. The CDR3 DNA is TGTGCCAGCAGCTTGGCTAACAGACCCGACAGGGGGGGCACTGAAGCTTTCTTT.

The rearrangement links TRBV29-1 to TRBJ2-3; 7 bases agree with TRBD2. Germline CDR1 reads SQVTM; CDR2 reads ANQGSEA. CDR3 length equals 12 residues. The V and J ends lost 8 bases and 4 bases, in that order; junction bases with no gene match: 6. The chain's CDR3 is CSQGLDADTQYF. The CDR3 DNA is TGCAGCCAAGGACTAGATGCAGATACGCAGTATTTT.

The rearrangement uses TRBV5-6 and TRBJ2-2, with a tentative D call TRBD2 (7 bases). Trimming removed 4 bases at V and 7 bases at J, with 20 bases between. Germline loops: CDR1 SGHDT, CDR2 YYEEEE. The CDR3 runs 16 residues. The CDR3 DNA sequence: TGTGCCAGCAGCCGGGGGGCGGACCCTCGGGGCGGGGAGCTGTTTTTT. This translates into CASSRGADPRGGELFF.

Here the CDR3 DNA reads TGTGCCAGCAGTTACGGACAGATGAACACTGAAGCTTTCTTT. Translation: CASSYGQMNTEAFF. The chain combines TRBV6-5 with TRBJ1-1, with D perhaps TRBD1 (6 bases). V was shortened by 2 bases and J by 0 bases, with 7 bases between the two germline ends. The CDR3 consists of 14 residues. The V gene's germline CDR1 is MNHEY and CDR2 SVGAGI.

The rearrangement uses TRBV7-9 and TRBJ2-2; 10 bases align to TRBD2. Germline V gene lookup returns CDR1 SEHNR and CDR2 FQNEAQ (reference sequence). V trimming: 5 bases; J trimming: 6 bases; junction bases outside the gene matches: 6. This CDR3 contains 15 residues. Written as DNA, the CDR3 is TGTGCCAGCAGCCTGAGCGGGGGGGCCGCCGGGGAGCTGTTTTTT. Translated: CASSLSGGAAGELFF.

This clone showed up just once. V is TRBV25-1 and J is TRBJ1-6, with TRBD1 matching over 9 bases. The CDR3 totals 14 residues. The junction had 4 bases not matched to a gene; V was cut back by 6 bases and J by 7 bases. Germline assignment: CDR1 MGHDK and CDR2 SYGVNS. The DNA of the CDR3 is TGTGCCAGCAGCCAAACAGGGGGCAATTCACCCCTCCACTTT. Protein sequence: CASSQTGGNSPLHF.

V gene TRBV9 combines with J gene TRBJ2-1; 8 nucleotides align to TRBD1. CDR3 length: 16 amino acids. V was clipped by 4 bases and J by 0 bases; unmatched bases: 6. In germline, CDR1 is SGDLS, CDR2 YYNGEE. Here the CDR3 reads CASSPRTGSSYNEQFF. The CDR3 DNA reads as TGTGCCAGCAGCCCGCGGACAGGGAGCTCCTACAATGAGCAGTTCTTC.

Concerning this clone itself: The same CDR3 can be traced to other DNA sequences in this sample. The chain joins TRBV7-2 to TRBJ2-3; D not resolved. Per germline, CDR1 SGHTA and CDR2 FQGNSA. V was trimmed by 1 base and J by 4 bases, leaving 6 bases between them. The CDR3 covers 13 residues. CDR3 protein: CASSLGSADTQYF. The CDR3 nucleotides are TGTGCCAGCAGCTTAGGCAGTGCAGATACGCAGTATTTT.

The chain combines TRBV18 with TRBJ1-1; 7 positions match TRBD1. The V and J ends lost 6 bases and 4 bases, in that order; junction bases with no gene match: 2. This CDR3 is built from 12 residues. Germline assignment: CDR1 KGHSH and CDR2 LQKENI. CDR3 DNA sequence: TGTGCCAGCTCGACAGGGACCACTGAAGCTTTCTTT. Residues: CASSTGTTEAFF. Complete variable domain (other parts from reference TRBV18 and TRBJ1-1): NAGVMQNPRHLVRRRGQEARLRCSPMKGHSHVYWYRQLPEEGLKFMVYLQKENIIDESGMPKERFSAEFPKEGPSILRIQQVVRGDSAAYFCASSTGTTEAFFGQGTRLTVV.

This chain joins TRBV18 and TRBJ2-2, with 8 bases lining up with TRBD1. The CDR3 is 15 amino acids. The germline CDR1 and CDR2 sequences are KGHSH and LQKENI. Trimming at V came to 3 bases and at J to 4 bases, leaving 4 bases not matched to a gene. CDR3 sequence: CASSPWTGTTGELFF. The CDR3, as DNA: TGTGCCAGCTCACCTTGGACAGGGACCACCGGGGAGCTGTTTTTT.